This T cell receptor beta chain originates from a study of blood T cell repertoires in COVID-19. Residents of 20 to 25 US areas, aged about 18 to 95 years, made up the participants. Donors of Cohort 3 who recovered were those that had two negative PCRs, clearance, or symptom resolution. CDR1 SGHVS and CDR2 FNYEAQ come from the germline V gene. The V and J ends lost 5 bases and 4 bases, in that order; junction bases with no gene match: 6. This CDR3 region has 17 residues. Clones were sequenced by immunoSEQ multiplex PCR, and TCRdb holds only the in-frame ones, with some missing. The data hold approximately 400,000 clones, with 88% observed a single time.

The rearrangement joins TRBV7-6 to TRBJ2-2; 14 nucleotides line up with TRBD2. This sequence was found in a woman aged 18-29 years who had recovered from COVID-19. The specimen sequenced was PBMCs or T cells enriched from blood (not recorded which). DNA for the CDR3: TGTGCCAGCAGCCTAGGACTAGCGGGGGGCCGCACCGGGGAGCTGTTTTTT. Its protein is CASSLGLAGGRTGELFF.